A selection of T cell receptor beta chains follows, all from one sample in a study of blood T cell repertoires in COVID-19. Repertoires were generated with immunoSEQ multiplex PCR, while TCRdb's copy carries only in-frame clones and drops some. Of about 350,000 clones in the sample, about 90% were seen once. Input material: PBMCs or T cells enriched from blood (not recorded which). These receptors originate from a woman in her thirties who had been exposed to COVID-19. The CDR3 runs from the conserved cysteine through the conserved F or W. Each record gives: D gene, V gene, J gene, clone size, CDR3 protein, CDR3 DNA. D genes are given only for firm matches. For some rows the clone size is stated as once, few or many, or as a class when expanded; others skip it.

TRBD1	TRBV25-1	TRBJ1-2	-	CASSFLIGQGANYGYTF	TGTGCCAGCAGTTTTTTGATTGGACAGGGGGCAAACTATGGCTACACCTTC
TRBD2	TRBV20-1	TRBJ2-1	-	CSASSSGRGKNEQFF	TGCAGTGCTAGTTCGTCCGGGAGGGGGAAGAATGAGCAGTTCTTC
-	TRBV6-6	TRBJ1-6	-	CASKGGASSYNSPLHF	TGTGCCAGTAAAGGGGGGGCTAGCTCCTATAATTCACCCCTCCACTTT
-	TRBV29-1	TRBJ1-1	-	CSASGETEAFF	TGCAGCGCCTCAGGGGAAACTGAAGCTTTCTTT
TRBD1	TRBV27	TRBJ1-1	-	CASSTPTGWNTEAFF	TGTGCCAGCAGTACTCCGACAGGGTGGAACACTGAAGCTTTCTTT
TRBD1	TRBV19	TRBJ1-1	-	CASSKRQGAPEAFF	TGTGCCAGTAGTAAAAGACAGGGGGCACCTGAAGCTTTCTTT
TRBD1	TRBV9	TRBJ1-3	-	CASSRGHRGTGNTIYF	TGTGCCAGTTCGCGGGGACACAGGGGAACTGGAAACACCATATATTTT
-	TRBV7-3	TRBJ2-2	-	CASSFGGTGELFF	TGTGCCAGCAGCTTCGGGGGAACCGGGGAGCTGTTTTTT
TRBD1	TRBV20-1	TRBJ2-1	-	CSVTGVGEQFF	TGCAGTGTTACAGGGGTTGGTGAGCAGTTCTTC
-	TRBV29-1	TRBJ1-1	-	CSVEEWDTNTEAFF	TGCAGCGTTGAAGAATGGGACACGAACACTGAAGCTTTCTTT
-	TRBV6-5	TRBJ1-3	-	CASSYSGTPGNTIYF	TGTGCCAGCAGTTACTCCGGGACACCTGGAAACACCATATATTTT
TRBD2	TRBV2	TRBJ2-7	-	CASSRTSGFYEQYF	TGTGCCAGCAGTAGGACTAGCGGCTTTTACGAGCAGTACTTC
-	TRBV28	TRBJ2-3	-	CGSGSLTDTQYF	TGTGGTAGTGGGAGCCTCACAGATACGCAGTATTTT
TRBD1	TRBV5-1	TRBJ2-7	-	CASSPRTGEGEQYF	TGCGCCAGCAGCCCGCGGACAGGGGAAGGCGAGCAGTACTTC
TRBD1	TRBV18	TRBJ2-3	-	CASSPGTGATDTQYF	TGTGCCAGCTCACCTGGGACAGGGGCAACAGATACGCAGTATTTT
TRBD2	TRBV3-1/TRBV3-2	TRBJ2-7	-	CASSSDLPLLAGGSYEQYF	TGTGCCAGCAGCTCGGACCTTCCCCTCTTAGCGGGAGGTTCCTACGAGCAGTACTTC
-	TRBV10-3	TRBJ1-1	-	CAISESMNTEAFF	TGTGCCATCAGTGAGTCCATGAACACTGAAGCTTTCTTT
-	TRBV19	TRBJ1-4	-	CASSRARGEKLFF	TGTGCCAGTAGTAGAGCAAGGGGGGAAAAACTGTTTTTT
TRBD2	TRBV29-1	TRBJ2-7	-	CSVQGLASYEQYF	TGCAGCGTACAAGGACTAGCCTCCTACGAGCAGTACTTC
-	TRBV6-5	TRBJ2-6	-	CASSTRGSGANVLTF	TGTGCCAGCAGTACCCGGGGATCTGGGGCCAACGTCCTGACTTTC
-	TRBV9	TRBJ2-7	-	CASSAGVGSYEQYF	TGTGCCAGCAGCGCAGGGGTCGGGTCCTACGAGCAGTACTTC
TRBD1	TRBV6-5	TRBJ2-7	once	CASSYSTGTGLYEQYF	TGTGCCAGCAGTTACTCGACCGGGACAGGCCTTTACGAGCAGTACTTC
-	TRBV27	TRBJ1-4	-	CASSLTEKYEKLFF	TGTGCCAGCAGTTTAACCGAGAAGTATGAAAAACTGTTTTTT
-	TRBV4-1	TRBJ2-3	-	CASSAEGIGTDTQYF	TGCGCCAGCAGCGCGGAGGGCATCGGCACAGATACGCAGTATTTT
TRBD1	TRBV10-1	TRBJ1-6	-	CASSRDSNSPLHF	TGCGCCAGCTCCCGGGACAGTAATTCACCCCTCCACTTT
TRBD1	TRBV7-9	TRBJ2-1	-	CASSLGTGGFNEQFF	TGTGCCAGCAGCTTAGGGACAGGGGGCTTCAATGAGCAGTTCTTC
-	TRBV24-1	TRBJ1-5	-	CATRSSFNQPQHF	TGTGCCACCCGCAGTAGCTTTAATCAGCCCCAGCATTTT
TRBD1	TRBV24-1	TRBJ1-5	-	CATSGQGADQPQHF	TGTGCCACCTCCGGACAGGGGGCCGATCAGCCCCAGCATTTT
TRBD2	TRBV5-1	TRBJ2-1	-	CASTTPRHLLGPLAIDNEQFF	TGCGCCAGCACTACTCCTCGCCATCTGCTTGGACCACTAGCGATCGACAATGAGCAGTTCTTC
-	TRBV7-9	TRBJ2-7	-	CASSLATGEQYF	TGTGCCAGCAGCTTAGCAACAGGGGAGCAGTACTTC
-	TRBV2	TRBJ2-7	-	CASSEGPPEGGYEQYF	TGTGCCAGCAGTGAAGGGCCCCCGGAAGGAGGTTACGAGCAGTACTTC
TRBD1	TRBV18	TRBJ2-2	once	CASSPTETGATGELFF	TGTGCCAGCTCACCAACAGAGACAGGGGCCACCGGGGAGCTGTTTTTT
-	TRBV6-1	TRBJ2-1	-	CASSDQAGPYSYNEQFF	TGTGCCAGCAGTGATCAGGCAGGCCCATACTCCTACAATGAGCAGTTCTTC
-	TRBV5-1	TRBJ2-1	-	CASSMIDREKQFF	TGCGCCAGCAGCATGATTGATCGGGAGAAGCAGTTCTTC
TRBD2	TRBV27	TRBJ2-2	-	CASLPGVAGVGFGGELFF	TGTGCCAGCCTCCCGGGGGTAGCGGGAGTGGGATTTGGCGGGGAGCTGTTTTTT
-	TRBV12-3/TRBV12-4	TRBJ2-5	-	CASRQVAKTQYF	TGTGCCAGCAGGCAGGTGGCGAAGACCCAGTACTTC
TRBD1	TRBV6-5	TRBJ1-3	-	CASKGQDSGNTIYF	TGTGCCAGCAAGGGACAGGACTCTGGAAACACCATATATTTT
-	TRBV6-5	TRBJ2-5	-	CASSRDRKETQYF	TGTGCCAGCAGCCGCGACAGAAAAGAGACCCAGTACTTC
-	TRBV18	TRBJ2-1	few	CASSQSESSYNEQFF	TGTGCCAGCTCACAAAGCGAGAGCTCCTACAATGAGCAGTTCTTC